Listed below are T cell receptor beta chains from one sample, sequenced in a study of shared clonotypes between healthy human individuals. Sequencing was performed with immunoSEQ multiplex PCR; in TCRdb, only in-frame clones are kept and a portion is missing. This sample has some 1.4 million clones, with roughly 97% found just once. The sequencing input was naive CD4+ T cells sorted from blood. These receptors all stem from a man aged 25-40 years in good health. CDR3s include the opening cysteine and the closing phenylalanine or tryptophan. Fields, in order: clone size, V gene, D gene, J gene, CDR3 protein, CDR3 DNA. D genes are given only for firm matches. Not every row has a clone size; where given, it reads once, few, many or a size class.

-	TRBV9	-	TRBJ2-5	CASSAQQGPGLETQYF	TGTGCCAGCAGCGCCCAACAGGGCCCGGGTTTGGAGACCCAGTACTTC
-	TRBV15	TRBD1	TRBJ1-5	CATRRGYDRDADQPQHF	TGTGCCACCAGAAGAGGCTACGACAGGGATGCCGATCAGCCCCAGCATTTT
-	TRBV18	-	TRBJ2-7	CASSPPDVYEQYF	TGTGCCAGCTCACCACCGGACGTATACGAGCAGTACTTC
-	TRBV6-1	TRBD2	TRBJ2-7	CASTSLADSSYEQYF	TGTGCCAGCACCTCACTAGCGGACAGCTCCTACGAGCAGTACTTC
-	TRBV2	-	TRBJ1-4	CASRAGGSNEKLFF	TGTGCCAGCAGGGCCGGGGGCTCTAATGAAAAACTGTTTTTT
-	TRBV5-1	-	TRBJ2-2	CASSLEEHTGELFF	TGCGCCAGCAGCTTGGAGGAACATACCGGGGAGCTGTTTTTT
-	TRBV28	TRBD1	TRBJ1-5	CASSLRTGLNQPQHF	TGTGCCAGCAGTTTAAGGACAGGGCTCAATCAGCCCCAGCATTTT
-	TRBV19	TRBD2	TRBJ2-1	CASSKTSGHVSYNEQFF	TGTGCCAGTAGTAAGACTAGCGGGCACGTCTCCTACAATGAGCAGTTCTTC
-	TRBV19	TRBD2	TRBJ2-1	CASSSLGGTHYNEQFF	TGTGCCAGTAGTTCCCTGGGAGGGACCCACTACAATGAGCAGTTCTTC
once	TRBV28	TRBD1	TRBJ2-2	CASREQGVWTGELFF	TGTGCCAGCAGGGAACAGGGGGTTTGGACCGGGGAGCTGTTTTTT
-	TRBV7-2	-	TRBJ1-1	CASSSGGRRTEAFF	TGTGCCAGCAGCTCCGGGGGGCGCCGAACTGAAGCTTTCTTT
-	TRBV4-1	TRBD1	TRBJ2-7	CASSQKDRAYEQYF	TGCGCCAGCAGCCAAAAGGACAGGGCCTACGAGCAGTACTTC
-	TRBV21-1	-	TRBJ2-1	CASSKVQVAGGVEQFF	TGTGCCAGCAGCAAAGTTCAGGTTGCAGGGGGTGTTGAGCAGTTCTTC
-	TRBV30	-	TRBJ1-3	CAWSGSVGPGNTIYF	TGTGCCTGGAGCGGATCTGTCGGACCTGGAAACACCATATATTTT
-	TRBV5-6	-	TRBJ2-5	CASSLGPQETQYF	TGTGCCAGCAGCTTGGGACCTCAAGAGACCCAGTACTTC
-	TRBV11-2	-	TRBJ2-7	CASSSQGIEQYF	TGTGCCAGCAGCTCGCAGGGTATCGAGCAGTACTTC
-	TRBV10-3	-	TRBJ2-1	CAIRRYGGRISTYNEQFF	TGTGCCATCAGGAGATATGGGGGGAGAATCTCCACCTACAATGAGCAGTTCTTC
few	TRBV6-5	TRBD1	TRBJ2-7	CASRTGLRGEQYF	TGTGCCAGCCGGACAGGGCTTAGGGGCGAGCAGTACTTC
once	TRBV4-1	-	TRBJ1-2	CASSQSDPGPRRVGYTF	TGCGCCAGCAGCCAGAGTGACCCGGGACCCCGTCGAGTTGGCTACACCTTC
-	TRBV6-6	-	TRBJ1-5	CATLDSLSNQPQHF	TGTGCCACCCTAGACAGTTTAAGCAATCAGCCCCAGCATTTT
-	TRBV6-1	-	TRBJ2-7	CASSEEIIRSYEQYF	TGTGCCAGCAGTGAAGAAATTATCAGGTCCTACGAGCAGTACTTC
-	TRBV2	-	TRBJ2-2	CASSEVVTGELFF	TGTGCCAGCAGTGAAGTCGTTACCGGGGAGCTGTTTTTT
-	TRBV5-1	TRBD1	TRBJ2-7	CASSLDGQGAYEQYF	TGCGCCAGCAGCTTGGACGGACAGGGGGCCTACGAGCAGTACTTC
-	TRBV6-1	TRBD1	TRBJ2-3	CASSEARQGPTDTQYF	TGTGCCAGCAGTGAAGCGAGACAGGGCCCGACAGATACGCAGTATTTT
-	TRBV7-6	-	TRBJ2-7	CASSLGSAFEQYF	TGTGCCAGCAGCTTGGGCAGTGCTTTCGAGCAGTACTTC
-	TRBV18	-	TRBJ1-3	CASSPRQTTPATGNTIYF	TGTGCCAGCTCACCAAGGCAGACTACCCCAGCGACTGGAAACACCATATATTTT
-	TRBV5-5	TRBD2	TRBJ2-7	CASSLGVAGFHSYEQYF	TGTGCCAGCAGCTTGGGGGTAGCGGGATTCCACTCCTACGAGCAGTACTTC
-	TRBV5-4	-	TRBJ2-7	CASSSGGPVPYEQYF	TGTGCCAGCAGCTCGGGGGGCCCAGTACCCTACGAGCAGTACTTC
-	TRBV10-3	-	TRBJ2-3	CAISDRTRSTDTQYF	TGTGCCATCAGTGACAGAACCCGGAGCACAGATACGCAGTATTTT
-	TRBV6-1	TRBD1	TRBJ1-5	CASSETSGTAINQPQHF	TGTGCCAGCAGTGAGACATCCGGGACAGCCATAAATCAGCCCCAGCATTTT
-	TRBV7-2	-	TRBJ2-1	CASSLGRRTTYNEQFF	TGTGCCAGCAGCTTAGGTAGGCGGACTACTTACAATGAGCAGTTCTTC
-	TRBV19	TRBD1	TRBJ1-4	CASSPRQGTNEKLFF	TGTGCCAGTAGTCCCCGACAGGGAACTAATGAAAAACTGTTTTTT
-	TRBV9	-	TRBJ2-7	CASSVAGTGDEQYF	TGTGCCAGCAGCGTAGCTGGGACGGGCGACGAGCAGTACTTC
-	TRBV5-4	TRBD1	TRBJ2-2	CASSWDRPNTGELFF	TGTGCCAGCTCTTGGGACAGGCCGAACACCGGGGAGCTGTTTTTT
-	TRBV11-2	TRBD1	TRBJ2-5	CASSSRTGGGQTQYF	TGTGCCAGCAGCTCTAGGACAGGGGGCGGACAGACCCAGTACTTC
-	TRBV15	-	TRBJ2-7	CATSRDRLRDKYYEQYF	TGTGCCACCAGCAGAGATAGGTTGAGGGACAAGTACTACGAGCAGTACTTC
-	TRBV7-2	-	TRBJ2-5	CASTESPRVGVRGRTQYF	TGTGCCAGCACCGAATCCCCCAGGGTAGGGGTTCGCGGACGGACCCAGTACTTC
-	TRBV6-5	-	TRBJ2-7	CASSYHREAVEQYF	TGTGCCAGCAGTTACCATCGAGAGGCCGTCGAGCAGTACTTC
-	TRBV5-1	-	TRBJ2-2	CASSLWTPTGELFF	TGCGCCAGCAGCTTGTGGACACCAACCGGGGAGCTGTTTTTT
-	TRBV9	TRBD1	TRBJ2-4	CASSVAADRKNIQYF	TGTGCCAGCAGCGTAGCTGCGGACAGGAAAAACATTCAGTACTTC
-	TRBV9	-	TRBJ2-3	CASSPGAGSTDTQYF	TGTGCCAGCAGTCCAGGGGCGGGCAGCACAGATACGCAGTATTTT
once	TRBV4-1	TRBD1	TRBJ1-2	CASSQVQGPNYGYTF	TGCGCCAGCAGCCAAGTACAGGGGCCCAACTATGGCTACACCTTC
-	TRBV6-6	-	TRBJ2-5	CASSPPEETQYF	TGTGCCAGCAGTCCCCCGGAAGAGACCCAGTACTTC
-	TRBV7-9	-	TRBJ1-4	CASTSVGSVKLFF	TGTGCCAGCACCTCGGTAGGAAGCGTAAAACTGTTTTTT
-	TRBV10-3	-	TRBJ2-5	CAISDRGGRGAGTQYF	TGTGCCATCAGTGATAGGGGGGGTCGCGGCGCGGGGACCCAGTACTTC
-	TRBV6-1	-	TRBJ1-5	CASSDFQPQHF	TGTGCCAGCAGTGATTTCCAGCCCCAGCATTTT
-	TRBV2	-	TRBJ1-4	CASNNRAGNEKLFF	TGTGCCAGCAACAATAGGGCCGGGAATGAAAAACTGTTTTTT
-	TRBV7-9	-	TRBJ1-1	CASSFEMNTEAFF	TGTGCCAGCAGCTTCGAGATGAACACTGAAGCTTTCTTT
-	TRBV7-3	TRBD2	TRBJ2-1	CASSLTSANSYNEQFF	TGTGCCAGCAGCCTGACTAGCGCGAATTCCTACAATGAGCAGTTCTTC
-	TRBV6-1	-	TRBJ2-2	CASSEQWRGDTGELFF	TGTGCCAGCAGTGAACAGTGGAGGGGCGACACCGGGGAGCTGTTTTTT
-	TRBV10-1	-	TRBJ2-3	CASELLKGDTDTQYF	TGCGCCAGCGAGCTCTTAAAAGGGGACACAGATACGCAGTATTTT
-	TRBV10-1	-	TRBJ2-7	CASGPRGRSYEQYF	TGCGCCAGCGGCCCGCGGGGGCGCTCCTACGAGCAGTACTTC
-	TRBV5-1	-	TRBJ2-3	CASSLEGWGEGTDTQYF	TGCGCCAGCAGCTTGGAAGGGTGGGGAGAGGGGACAGATACGCAGTATTTT
once	TRBV7-8	TRBD2	TRBJ2-1	CASSSILWTSGSRHEQFF	TGTGCCAGCAGCTCAATTTTATGGACTAGCGGGAGCAGGCATGAGCAGTTCTTC
-	TRBV6-6	TRBD2	TRBJ2-1	CASNLAGGGEQFF	TGTGCCAGCAACTTAGCGGGAGGAGGTGAGCAGTTCTTC
-	TRBV12-5	-	TRBJ2-3	CASGFQLSTGTDTQYF	TGTGCTAGTGGTTTCCAACTTTCGACTGGCACAGATACGCAGTATTTT
-	TRBV30	TRBD1	TRBJ2-5	CAWSNGRGQKTQYF	TGTGCCTGGAGTAACGGCAGGGGGCAAAAGACCCAGTACTTC
-	TRBV27	TRBD1	TRBJ1-5	CASSAAFPGQGHSNQPQHF	TGTGCCAGCAGTGCAGCCTTCCCGGGACAGGGACATAGCAATCAGCCCCAGCATTTT
-	TRBV7-9	-	TRBJ2-7	CASSSGLDRQYF	TGTGCCAGCAGCTCCGGGTTGGACAGGCAGTACTTC